Listed here is a single TCR beta chain. Its antigen is currently unknown. This sample was included in a study of blood T cells in healthy people across ages. Points from the study as a whole: As naive T cell percentage varied, TCR beta diversity correlated strongly with it. The recorded TCR beta diversity per million T cells decreased in a roughly linear manner with age. Aged donors had fewer naive CD4+ cells and lower diversity than long-lived donors. Not knowing donor CMV status may have confounded expanded clonotype changes.

Alongside a J-beta primer mix, a sample-barcoded 5' primer served in a second PCR lasting about 7 to 11 cycles. TCRdb ran MiXCR on the 5' RACE reads and lists one entry per CDR3 protein. This table has about 730,000 distinct CDR3 sequences, 43% appearing once. Trimming took 1 base from V and 2 from J, leaving 8 bases between them. Germline V CDR1 and CDR2: SGHTA, FQGTGA. This CDR3 is built from 14 residues. Sequenced material: blood. The chain links TRBV7-3 to TRBJ1-2; the D is unclear. This TCR came from a woman aged 60-75 years in good health. In nucleotides, the CDR3 is TGTGCCAGCAGCTTAAATCCAGAAAACTATGGCTACACCTTC. It yields the protein CASSLNPENYGYTF.